This is a list of T cell receptor beta chains from one sample in a study of Ad26.COV2.S vaccination and SARS-CoV-2 variants. Only in-frame clones appear in the TCRdb table, and some are missing; sequencing was by immunoSEQ multiplex PCR. There are roughly 420,000 clones in the sample; 89% occur only once, and approximately 2.5% lies in the top ten. Sequenced material: peripheral blood, taken in a trial of Ad26.COV2.S vaccine versus placebo. The receptors here all came from a person between 18 and 60 years old who received the Ad26.COV2.S COVID-19 vaccine or a placebo. Each CDR3 is given with its conserved first and last residue. D genes are given only for firm matches. Size tells how often a clone was seen (once, few, many) or the class of an expanded clone, and some rows leave it out.

clone size	J gene	D gene	V gene	CDR3 protein	CDR3 DNA
once	TRBJ1-1	-	TRBV5-1	CASSGQVTNTEAFF	TGCGCCAGCAGCGGGCAGGTCACGAACACTGAAGCTTTCTTT
-	TRBJ1-5	-	TRBV28	CASSLVRPGDWPQHF	TGTGCCAGCAGTTTAGTCCGACCGGGAGATTGGCCCCAGCATTTT
once	TRBJ2-7	-	TRBV10-2	CASSGIGGTYEQYF	TGCGCCAGCTCCGGAATCGGGGGCACCTACGAGCAGTACTTC
-	TRBJ2-5	TRBD2	TRBV5-6	CASSLEGGSGGLQETQYF	TGTGCCAGCAGCTTGGAGGGAGGTAGCGGGGGGCTCCAAGAGACCCAGTACTTC
-	TRBJ1-4	-	TRBV4-2	CASSQVNRLAGEKLFF	TGTGCCAGCAGCCAGGTGAACAGGCTAGCTGGGGAAAAACTGTTTTTT
-	TRBJ2-7	-	TRBV15	CATSNRLGEQYF	TGTGCCACCAGCAACAGACTGGGGGAGCAGTACTTC
-	TRBJ2-3	-	TRBV11-3	CASSLAGTSTDTQYF	TGTGCCAGCAGCTTAGCGGGGACTAGCACAGATACGCAGTATTTT
-	TRBJ2-1	TRBD2	TRBV9	CASSAGLLYNEQFF	TGTGCCAGCAGCGCGGGACTACTCTACAATGAGCAGTTCTTC
-	TRBJ2-1	-	TRBV13	CASSPNRVGEQFF	TGTGCCAGCAGCCCCAATAGAGTTGGGGAGCAGTTCTTC
-	TRBJ2-2	TRBD2	TRBV11-3	CASSPPGGGRDGELFF	TGTGCCAGCAGCCCACCCGGGGGGGGACGAGACGGGGAGCTGTTTTTT
-	TRBJ2-3	-	TRBV11-2	CASSLRLVSLAARTDTQYF	TGTGCCAGCAGCTTACGCCTTGTCTCACTAGCAGCCAGGACAGATACGCAGTATTTT
-	TRBJ1-1	TRBD1	TRBV19	CASSMRGPNTEAFF	TGTGCCAGTAGTATGAGGGGGCCGAACACTGAAGCTTTCTTT
once	TRBJ2-1	-	TRBV28	CASSLWLALRSYNEQFF	TGTGCCAGCAGTTTATGGCTAGCGCTCCGATCCTACAATGAGCAGTTCTTC
-	TRBJ1-2	-	TRBV4-1	CASSQTPGQNYGYTF	TGCGCCAGCAGCCAAACCCCCGGACAGAACTATGGCTACACCTTC
once	TRBJ2-5	-	TRBV19	CASTPVGAEQETQYF	TGTGCCAGTACCCCAGTGGGCGCCGAACAAGAGACCCAGTACTTC
-	TRBJ1-4	-	TRBV5-1	CASSLGQPNEKLFF	TGCGCCAGCAGCTTGGGGCAGCCTAATGAAAAACTGTTTTTT
-	TRBJ1-1	TRBD1	TRBV27	CASSRTGAIRAFF	TGTGCCAGCAGTAGGACAGGGGCGATAAGAGCTTTCTTT
-	TRBJ1-2	-	TRBV28	CASRLGGIGYTF	TGTGCCAGCCGACTAGGTGGGATCGGCTACACCTTC
-	TRBJ2-2	-	TRBV27	CASSLSSGWITGELFF	TGTGCCAGCAGTTTATCTTCAGGGTGGATCACCGGGGAGCTGTTTTTT
-	TRBJ1-6	-	TRBV5-1	CASSLLSRVGSPLHF	TGCGCCAGCAGCTTGTTGTCCAGGGTAGGTTCACCCCTCCACTTT
few	TRBJ2-7	TRBD2	TRBV9	CASSVGVSGGSSSYEQYF	TGTGCCAGCAGCGTAGGGGTTAGCGGGGGGTCTAGCTCCTACGAGCAGTACTTC
-	TRBJ2-3	-	TRBV6-5	CASSLRQGTDTQYF	TGTGCCAGCAGTTTGCGACAGGGCACAGATACGCAGTATTTT
-	TRBJ2-1	-	TRBV4-3	CASSQGQGGYNEQFF	TGCGCCAGCAGCCAGGGGCAGGGTGGATACAATGAGCAGTTCTTC
-	TRBJ2-3	-	TRBV18	CASSPTTDTQYF	TGTGCCAGCTCACCTACCACAGATACGCAGTATTTT
-	TRBJ2-3	-	TRBV15	CATSSHGGSALDTQYF	TGTGCCACCAGCTCCCACGGGGGATCCGCACTAGATACGCAGTATTTT
-	TRBJ1-6	TRBD1	TRBV4-1	CASSQETGRGSPLHF	TGCGCCAGCAGCCAAGAGACAGGGCGGGGTTCACCCCTCCACTTT
-	TRBJ1-6	-	TRBV5-8	CASSGTGAKRSPLHF	TGTGCCAGCAGCGGGACGGGGGCGAAGAGATCACCCCTCCACTTT
-	TRBJ2-7	-	TRBV19	CASRGGTAVTYF	TGTGCCAGTAGAGGAGGGACGGCTGTTACGTACTTC
-	TRBJ1-3	-	TRBV10-3	CAARLGVGSSGNTIYF	TGTGCCGCCCGTCTTGGTGTAGGGAGCTCTGGAAACACCATATATTTT
once	TRBJ1-2	TRBD1	TRBV20-1	CSASQQGGFYGYTF	TGCAGTGCTAGTCAGCAGGGGGGATTCTATGGCTACACCTTC
-	TRBJ2-1	-	TRBV5-1	CASSRDNNEQFF	TGCGCCAGCAGCCGGGACAACAATGAGCAGTTCTTC
-	TRBJ2-1	TRBD2	TRBV5-4	CASSWGTSGNNEQFF	TGTGCCAGCAGCTGGGGGACTAGCGGTAATAATGAGCAGTTCTTC
-	TRBJ1-5	-	TRBV7-2	CASSLGGNRRHF	TGTGCCAGCAGCTTAGGAGGAAACCGAAGGCATTTT
-	TRBJ1-1	-	TRBV18	CASSYYDRGNTEAFF	TGTGCCAGCTCGTACTACGACAGAGGAAACACTGAAGCTTTCTTT
-	TRBJ2-2	-	TRBV6-4	CASSLSNTGELFF	TGTGCCAGCAGTCTCTCGAACACCGGGGAGCTGTTTTTT
-	TRBJ2-2	-	TRBV19	CASSILQGRAGELFF	TGTGCCAGTAGTATCCTACAGGGTCGGGCCGGGGAGCTGTTTTTT
-	TRBJ1-1	-	TRBV14	CASSHLGTEAFF	TGTGCCAGCAGCCACCTTGGCACTGAAGCTTTCTTT
-	TRBJ1-2	-	TRBV5-1	CASSLGTTRGYGYTF	TGCGCCAGCAGCCTGGGGACAACCAGGGGCTATGGCTACACCTTC
-	TRBJ2-1	-	TRBV24-1	CATSDPVGGENEQFF	TGTGCCACCAGTGATCCCGTTGGAGGGGAGAATGAGCAGTTCTTC
-	TRBJ1-2	-	TRBV5-8	CASSSGTESNYGYTF	TGTGCCAGCAGCTCGGGGACGGAATCTAACTATGGCTACACCTTC
-	TRBJ2-5	-	TRBV4-1	CASSQLGTAGEETQYF	TGCGCCAGCAGCCAACTAGGGACAGCGGGGGAAGAGACCCAGTACTTC